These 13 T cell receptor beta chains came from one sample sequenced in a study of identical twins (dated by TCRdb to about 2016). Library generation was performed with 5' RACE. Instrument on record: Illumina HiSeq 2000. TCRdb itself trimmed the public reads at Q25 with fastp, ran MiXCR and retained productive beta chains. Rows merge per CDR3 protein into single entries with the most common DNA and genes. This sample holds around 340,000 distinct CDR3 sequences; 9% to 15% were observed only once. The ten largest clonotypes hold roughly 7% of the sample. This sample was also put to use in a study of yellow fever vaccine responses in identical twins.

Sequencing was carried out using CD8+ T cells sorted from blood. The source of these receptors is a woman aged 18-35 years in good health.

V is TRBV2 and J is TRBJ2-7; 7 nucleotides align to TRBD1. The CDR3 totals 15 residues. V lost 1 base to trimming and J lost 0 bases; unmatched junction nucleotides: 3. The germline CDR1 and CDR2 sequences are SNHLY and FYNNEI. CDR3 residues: CASSEGGTASYEQYV. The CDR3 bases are TGTGCCAGCAGTGAAGGGGGGACAGCCTCCTACGAGCAGTACGTC.

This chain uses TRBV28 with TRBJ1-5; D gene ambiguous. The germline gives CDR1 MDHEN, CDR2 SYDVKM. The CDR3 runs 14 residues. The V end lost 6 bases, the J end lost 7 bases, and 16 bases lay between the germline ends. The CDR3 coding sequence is TGTGCCAGCAGCGATATCTGGACTCACCAGCCCCAGCATTTT. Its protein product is CASSDIWTHQPQHF.

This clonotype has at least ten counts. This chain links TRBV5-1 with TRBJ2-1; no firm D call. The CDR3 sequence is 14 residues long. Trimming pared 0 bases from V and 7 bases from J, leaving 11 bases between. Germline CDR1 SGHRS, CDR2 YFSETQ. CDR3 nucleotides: TGCGCCAGCAGCTTGGCTGGGGTTCGGAATGAGCAGTTCTTC. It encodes CASSLAGVRNEQFF.

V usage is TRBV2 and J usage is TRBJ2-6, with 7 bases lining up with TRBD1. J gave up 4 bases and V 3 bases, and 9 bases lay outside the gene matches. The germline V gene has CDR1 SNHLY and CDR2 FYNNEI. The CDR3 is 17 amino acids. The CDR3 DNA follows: TGTGCCAGCAGTGAGGGACAGCGTATAGCGGGGGCCAACGTCCTGACTTTC. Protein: CASSEGQRIAGANVLTF.

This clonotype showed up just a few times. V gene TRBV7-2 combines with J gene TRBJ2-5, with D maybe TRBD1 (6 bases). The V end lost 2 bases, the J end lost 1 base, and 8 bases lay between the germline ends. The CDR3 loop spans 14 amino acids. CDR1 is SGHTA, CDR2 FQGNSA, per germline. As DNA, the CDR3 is TGTGCCAGCAGCTTAACACAGGGCCAAGAGACCCAGTACTTC. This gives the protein CASSLTQGQETQYF.

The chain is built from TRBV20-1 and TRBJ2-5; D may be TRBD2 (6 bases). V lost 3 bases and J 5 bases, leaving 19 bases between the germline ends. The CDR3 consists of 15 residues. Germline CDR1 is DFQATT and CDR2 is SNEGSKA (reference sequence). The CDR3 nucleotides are TGCAGTGCTAGTCCGACTAGGCGAGGCGGGGAGACCCAGTACTTC. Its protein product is CSASPTRRGGETQYF.

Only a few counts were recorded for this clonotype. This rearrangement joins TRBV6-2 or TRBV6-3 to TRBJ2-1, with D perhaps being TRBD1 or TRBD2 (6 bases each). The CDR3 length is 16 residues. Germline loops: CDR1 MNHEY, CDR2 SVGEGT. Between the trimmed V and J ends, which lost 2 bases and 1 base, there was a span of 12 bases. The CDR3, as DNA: TGTGCCAGCAGTTACGAGGAGGGGGTTTCCTACAATGAGCAGTTCTTC. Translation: CASSYEEGVSYNEQFF.

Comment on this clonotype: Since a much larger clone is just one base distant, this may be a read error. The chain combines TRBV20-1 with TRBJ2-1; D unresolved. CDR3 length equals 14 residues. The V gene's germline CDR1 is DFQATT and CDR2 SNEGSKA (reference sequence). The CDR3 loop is CSASGDSSYNDQFF. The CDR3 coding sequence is TGCAGTGCTAGTGGGGATAGCTCCTACAATGATCAGTTCTTC.

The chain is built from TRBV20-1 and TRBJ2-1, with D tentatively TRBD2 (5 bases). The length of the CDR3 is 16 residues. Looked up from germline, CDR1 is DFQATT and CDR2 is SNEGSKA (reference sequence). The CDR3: CPNLSKRGPSYNEQFF. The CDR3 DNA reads TGCCCGAACTTATCAAAACGGGGTCCCTCCTACAATGAGCAGTTCTTC.

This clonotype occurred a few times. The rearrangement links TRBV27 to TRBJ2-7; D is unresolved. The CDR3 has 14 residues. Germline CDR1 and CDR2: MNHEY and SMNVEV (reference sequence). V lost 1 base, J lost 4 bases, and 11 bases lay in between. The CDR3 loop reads CASSLYPGKYEQYV. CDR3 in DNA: TGTGCCAGCAGTTTATATCCCGGAAAATACGAGCAGTACGTC.

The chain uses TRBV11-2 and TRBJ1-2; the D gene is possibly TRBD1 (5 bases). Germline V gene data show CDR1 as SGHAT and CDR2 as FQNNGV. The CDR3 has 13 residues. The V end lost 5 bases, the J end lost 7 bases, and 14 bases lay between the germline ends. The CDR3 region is CASSVGQALGYTF. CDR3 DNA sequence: TGTGCCAGCAGCGTGGGGCAGGCCCTTGGCTACACCTTC.

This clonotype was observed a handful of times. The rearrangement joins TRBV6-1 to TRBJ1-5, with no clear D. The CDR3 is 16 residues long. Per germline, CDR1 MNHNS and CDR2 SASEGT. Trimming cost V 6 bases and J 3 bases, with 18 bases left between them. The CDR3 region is CASRETHLGNNQPQHF. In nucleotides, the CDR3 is TGTGCCAGCAGGGAAACCCATCTGGGTAACAATCAGCCCCAGCATTTT.

The CDR3 region has the DNA TGTGCCAGCAGCCCGGTGACAGGGGACCAAGAGACCCAGTACTTC. This gives the protein CASSPVTGDQETQYF. The chain employs TRBV7-3 and TRBJ2-5; 8 nucleotides align to TRBD1. The CDR3 runs 15 residues. The V segment lost 5 bases and the J segment 0 bases; nucleotides outside the gene matches: 5. Per germline, CDR1 SGHTA and CDR2 FQGTGA.